The clone carrying this T cell receptor (beta chain) turned up a few times. As yet, its antigen is unknown. This sample is drawn from a study of blood T cells in healthy people across ages. Study-wide results and caveats: With age, beta diversity per million T cells declined roughly linearly, significantly by approximately 41. Estimates of diversity drawn from one million T cells were considered underestimates.

In germline, CDR1 is SGHTA, CDR2 FQGNSA. J lost 8 bases, V lost 4 bases, and 3 bases had no gene match. This CDR3 spans 15 amino acids. Combining a sample-barcoded 5' primer with a J-beta primer mix, a second PCR ran for roughly 7 to 11 cycles. Each cDNA molecule, via a template-switch adaptor with 12 random nucleotides, was tagged. TCRdb processed the 5' RACE reads anew with MiXCR; each CDR3 protein has one entry. This table has about 1.8 million distinct CDR3 sequences, approximately 50% appearing once. Every sample had a minimum of 6 million PBMCs isolated. Sequencing was carried out using blood. This rearrangement joins TRBV7-2 to TRBJ2-1, with 15 bases that match TRBD2. The TCR was taken from a woman aged 40 to 50 in good health. The CDR3 loop reads CASSSGLAGGDEQFF. CDR3 coding DNA: TGTGCCAGCAGCTCGGGACTAGCGGGGGGCGATGAGCAGTTCTTC.